This T cell receptor beta chain came from a study of shared clonotypes between healthy human individuals. The V gene's germline CDR1 is SGHTA and CDR2 FQGNSA. After removal of 6 bases from V and 5 bases from J, the junction contained 7 bases not matched to a gene. The CDR3 loop spans 15 amino acids. Across several immunoSEQ plates, the genomic DNA of each subset was split evenly. Profiling relied on immunoSEQ multiplex PCR, and the TCRdb table lists in-frame clones only, not all of them. The sample consists of 300,000 to 400,000 clones, about 74% of them appearing once. About this clone itself: Its antigen is not identified.

Study findings and constraints: Non-shared clonotypes had lower generation probabilities than clonotypes shared by all four sorted-subset donors. Owing to a small donor count, the genetic and exposure-history diversity represented was limited. It was only blood that was sampled, and tissue repertoires likely differ.

The V call is TRBV7-2, the J call TRBJ2-1; TRBD2 matches at 10 bases. The sample was memory CD4+ T cells sorted from blood. Subset meaning: CD45RA-negative fraction. The clonotype originates from a man aged 25 to 40 in good health. CDR3 DNA sequence: TGTGCCAGCAGTGCCACTAGCGGGACCAACAATGAGCAGTTCTTC. This gives the protein CASSATSGTNNEQFF. The whole variable domain, remainder taken from reference TRBV7-2 and TRBJ2-1, is GAGVSQSPSNKVTEKGKDVELRCDPISGHTALYWYRQSLGQGLEFLIYFQGNSAPDKSGLPSDRFSAERTGGSVSTLTIQRTQQEDSAVYLCASSATSGTNNEQFFGPGTRLTVL.